The entry that follows covers one T cell receptor beta chain sequence. The PCR was carried out with 60 Vbeta primers and 13 Jbeta primers. Sequencing was performed with immunoSEQ multiplex PCR; in TCRdb, only in-frame clones are kept and a portion is missing. The profile covers 65,000 or so clones, with 60% to 65% appearing a single time and around 2.7% taken by the ten largest. The data are from a study of cytomegalovirus exposure and HLA in healthy donors. Study information: Clustering assigned 70% to 90% of the 350 to 400 genotyped donors to the Caucasian-associated ancestry cluster.

The germline gives CDR1 SGDLS, CDR2 YYNGEE. The CDR3 runs 13 residues. V shed 0 bases and J shed 4 bases, with 7 bases lying between them. Material: PBMCs. The chain is built from TRBV9 and TRBJ1-1; no clear D gene. The sequence came from a man aged 25 to 40 in good health and CMV-seronegative. CDR3 sequence: CASSVAGSTEAFF. CDR3 sequence (DNA): TGTGCCAGCAGCGTAGCGGGGAGCACTGAAGCTTTCTTT. The variable domain in full, completed from reference TRBV9 and TRBJ1-1, reads DSGVTQTPKHLITATGQRVTLRCSPRSGDLSVYWYQQSLDQGLQFLIQYYNGEERAKGNILERFSAQQFPDLHSELNLSSLELGDSALYFCASSVAGSTEAFFGQGTRLTVV.